This passage covers 30 T cell receptor beta chains from one sample sequenced in a study of blood T cell repertoires in COVID-19. Some clones are missing from TCRdb's copy, which holds only in-frame ones; the method was immunoSEQ multiplex PCR. The sample consists of roughly 240,000 clones, around 86% of them appearing once. The material sequenced was peripheral blood. The receptors derive from a woman aged 60-75 years who had recovered from COVID-19.

The chain carries TRBV27 and TRBJ1-5, with TRBD1 identical over 7 bases. With 7 bases clipped from V and 5 bases from J, the junction kept 8 bases outside the gene matches. The germline CDR1 and CDR2 sequences are MNHEY and SMNVEV (reference sequence). CDR3 size: 14 residues. DNA of the CDR3: TGTGCCAGCAAGGAGGGGGCTGATTATCAGCCCCAGCATTTT. Protein sequence: CASKEGADYQPQHF.

The chain combines TRBV7-3 with TRBJ1-3, with no clear D. The V end lost 2 bases, the J end lost 0 bases, and 5 bases lay between the germline ends. The CDR3 contains 14 residues. Germline V gene data show CDR1 as SGHTA and CDR2 as FQGTGA. DNA for the CDR3: TGTGCCAGCAGCTTAGGCAACTCTGGAAACACCATATATTTT. Translation gives CASSLGNSGNTIYF.

The chain has TRBV5-1 and TRBJ2-7; no clear D gene. The CDR3 totals 12 residues. The ends were cut back, 2 bases at V and 2 bases at J, with 5 bases in the middle. Germline V gene lookup returns CDR1 SGHRS and CDR2 YFSETQ. The CDR3 loop reads CASSFTAYEQYF. CDR3 bases: TGCGCCAGCAGCTTTACGGCCTACGAGCAGTACTTC.

V is TRBV3-1 (or the pseudogene TRBV3-2) and J is TRBJ2-3; D is unresolved. The V and J ends lost 4 bases and 2 bases respectively, with 13 bases between them. This CDR3 comprises 15 residues. Germline lookup yields CDR1 LGHDT and CDR2 YNNKEL (reference sequence). The CDR3 nucleotides are TGTGCCAGCAGCCGAGGAAGAGGAGACACAGATACGCAGTATTTT. Translation: CASSRGRGDTDTQYF.

The chain couples TRBV7-2 to TRBJ2-7; D gene unclear. V was cut by 1 base and J by 6 bases, with 13 bases left in between. The germline gives CDR1 SGHTA, CDR2 FQGNSA. The CDR3 has 14 residues. CDR3 sequence (DNA): TGTGCCAGCAGCTTAGGGTATCCGGGTGGCGAGCAGTACTTC. This codes for CASSLGYPGGEQYF. The full variable domain, with the rest looked up from reference TRBV7-2 and TRBJ2-7, is GAGVSQSPSNKVTEKGKDVELRCDPISGHTALYWYRQSLGQGLEFLIYFQGNSAPDKSGLPSDRFSAERTGGSVSTLTIQRTQQEDSAVYLCASSLGYPGGEQYFGPGTRLTVT.

This rearrangement joins TRBV3-1 (or the pseudogene TRBV3-2) to TRBJ2-3; D is possibly TRBD1 (6 bases). The V gene's germline CDR1 is LGHDT and CDR2 YNNKEL (reference sequence). The V end lost 4 bases, the J end lost 1 base, and 21 bases lay between the germline ends. This CDR3 region has 18 residues. The CDR3 region has the DNA TGTGCCAGCAGCCCCCCCCGGTCGCGTGCAGGGGGCACAGATACGCAGTATTTT. Protein product: CASSPPRSRAGGTDTQYF.

This clone was counted a single time. The V call is TRBV11-1, the J call TRBJ1-1, with no clear D. The length of the CDR3 is 12 residues. The V end lost 5 bases, the J end lost 5 bases, and 9 bases lay between the germline ends. Germline V gene sequence: CDR1 SGHAT, CDR2 FQDESV (reference sequence). The CDR3 DNA reads as TGTGCCAGCAGCCATTACTTAACTGAAGCTTTCTTT. As protein: CASSHYLTEAFF.

There are a few counts of this clone. The rearrangement joins TRBV7-2 to TRBJ2-7, with D possibly matching TRBD1 (5 bases). Germline lookup yields CDR1 SGHTA and CDR2 FQGNSA. Between the trimmed V and J ends, which lost 2 bases and 4 bases, there was a span of 12 bases. The CDR3 covers 14 residues. CDR3 in amino acids: CASSLRPRDYEQYF. CDR3 in DNA: TGTGCCAGCAGCTTACGGCCCAGGGATTACGAGCAGTACTTC.

The chain carries TRBV7-2 and TRBJ1-4, with 7 bases identical to TRBD1. CDR1 is SGHTA and CDR2 is FQGNSA in the germline V gene. J lost 3 bases, V lost 2 bases, and 6 bases had no gene match. CDR3 size: 16 residues. The CDR3 is CASSLHGTDSNEKLFF. The CDR3 DNA reads as TGTGCCAGCAGCTTACACGGGACAGACTCTAATGAAAAACTGTTTTTT.

The CDR3 sequence is CASSYFEAGKEYF. CDR3 DNA sequence: TGTGCCAGCAGTTACTTTGAGGCAGGGAAAGAGTACTTC. J is TRBJ2-7 and V is TRBV6-5, with D possibly TRBD1 on 5 matching bases. This CDR3 is 13 amino acids long. Germline assignment: CDR1 MNHEY and CDR2 SVGAGI. Trimming pared 1 base from V and 11 bases from J, leaving 15 bases between.

This clone showed up just once. This chain links TRBV7-2 with TRBJ2-3; 7 nucleotides align to TRBD2. The germline gives CDR1 SGHTA, CDR2 FQGNSA. V shed 5 bases and J 4 bases; nucleotides not matched to a gene: 6. The CDR3 extends over 14 amino acids. CDR3: CASSPQAGPDTQYF. The CDR3 nucleotides are TGTGCCAGCAGCCCCCAAGCGGGGCCAGATACGCAGTATTTT. Using reference TRBV7-2 and TRBJ2-3 for the parts outside the CDR3, the full variable domain is GAGVSQSPSNKVTEKGKDVELRCDPISGHTALYWYRQSLGQGLEFLIYFQGNSAPDKSGLPSDRFSAERTGGSVSTLTIQRTQQEDSAVYLCASSPQAGPDTQYFGPGTRLTVL.

The chain links TRBV7-6 to TRBJ1-5, with a weak D call TRBD1 (6 bases). The germline V gene has CDR1 SGHVS and CDR2 FNYEAQ. This CDR3 region has 15 residues. Trimming cost V 5 bases and J 5 bases, with 16 bases left between them. The CDR3 sequence is CASSPQPGVDQPQHF. The CDR3 nucleotides read TGTGCCAGCAGCCCCCAACCAGGGGTGGATCAGCCCCAGCATTTT.

This clone has a single count. CDR3 DNA sequence: TGTGCCAGCAGCTTACGGGACAGGGGGTTGCTGGGAAAACTGTTTTTT. It translates to CASSLRDRGLLGKLFF. This rearrangement joins TRBV7-8 to TRBJ1-4, with 11 positions matching TRBD1. Germline CDR1 reads SGHVS; CDR2 reads FQNEAQ. With V trimmed by 2 bases and J by 10 bases, 9 bases remained unmatched. The CDR3 extends over 16 amino acids.

This clone came up a few times. The chain combines TRBV29-1 with TRBJ1-1; TRBD1 matches 7 bases. The CDR3 is 16 amino acids. The V and J ends lost 4 bases and 1 base, in that order; junction bases with no gene match: 12. Germline CDR1 SQVTM, CDR2 ANQGSEA. Here the CDR3 DNA reads TGCAGCGTTGGGCATTTTCGTGGGACAGCGAACACTGAAGCTTTCTTT. Its protein product is CSVGHFRGTANTEAFF.

This chain connects TRBV11-1 to TRBJ2-3; 8 bases line up with TRBD1. Germline V gives CDR1 SGHAT, CDR2 FQDESV (reference sequence). V was clipped by 3 bases and J by 7 bases; unmatched bases: 6. The CDR3 is made up of 14 amino acids. As DNA, the CDR3 is TGTGCCAGCAGCTTTCTCCAGGGGGCCCATACGCAGTATTTT. It yields the protein CASSFLQGAHTQYF.

The rearrangement links TRBV3-1 (or the pseudogene TRBV3-2) to TRBJ2-1; 7 nucleotides match TRBD2. Trimming at V came to 4 bases and at J to 7 bases, leaving 10 bases not matched to a gene. The CDR3 is 15 residues long. Germline-derived CDR1 and CDR2 are LGHDT and YNNKEL (reference sequence). The CDR3 reads CASSPRDYFSNEQFF. The CDR3 DNA reads TGTGCCAGCAGCCCCCGGGACTACTTTTCGAATGAGCAGTTCTTC.

This clone has a single count. This chain uses TRBV6-5 with TRBJ1-1, with unresolved D. Germline V gene data show CDR1 as MNHEY and CDR2 as SVGAGI. V lost 6 bases to trimming and J lost 4 bases, with 15 bases between them. The length of the CDR3 is 14 residues. DNA of the CDR3: TGTGCCAGCAGAGTAGCGTCTCCGGGCACTGAAGCTTTCTTT. Protein sequence: CASRVASPGTEAFF.

V usage is TRBV28 and J usage is TRBJ2-1; TRBD2 agrees at 9 bases. The CDR3 spans 16 residues. Germline assignment: CDR1 MDHEN and CDR2 SYDVKM. Trimming took 10 bases from V and 9 from J; bases not matched to a gene: 19. CDR3 in DNA: TGTGCCACCTTTTTTAGGGGTAGCGGGGGCTGGAGTGAGCAGTTCTTC. This encodes CATFFRGSGGWSEQFF.

This chain links TRBV5-1 with TRBJ1-4; 9 bases fit TRBD1. The junction had 7 bases not matched to a gene; V was cut back by 0 bases and J by 4 bases. Looked up from germline, CDR1 is SGHRS and CDR2 is YFSETQ. The CDR3 covers 17 residues. This CDR3 reads CASSLVPPGQGNEKLFF. In DNA, the CDR3 is TGCGCCAGCAGCTTGGTACCGCCGGGACAGGGTAATGAAAAACTGTTTTTT.

The chain has TRBV7-9 and TRBJ2-1; TRBD2 matches 8 bases. Germline-derived CDR1 and CDR2 are SEHNR and FQNEAQ (reference sequence). The CDR3 covers 17 residues. J was trimmed by 2 bases and V by 5 bases; bases with no gene match: 11. CDR3 DNA: TGTGCCAGCAGCCCCCGGGGGGCAGCGGGAGCCTACAATGAGCAGTTCTTC. This codes for CASSPRGAAGAYNEQFF.

This chain connects TRBV10-3 to TRBJ1-5, with D unclear. Germline-derived CDR1 and CDR2 are ENHRY and SYGVKD. Trimming pared 4 bases from V and 1 base from J, leaving 5 bases between. The CDR3 contains 13 residues. DNA for the CDR3: TGTGCCATCAGTGTGGAGAGCAATCAGCCCCAGCATTTT. It encodes CAISVESNQPQHF.

The DNA for the CDR3 is TGTGCCAGCAGCCGGCAACCGACTAGCGGGGCCCCAGGCGATACGCAGTATTTT. Its protein product is CASSRQPTSGAPGDTQYF. The V call is TRBV3-1 (or the pseudogene TRBV3-2), the J call TRBJ2-3; 11 nucleotides match TRBD2. V lost 4 bases and J lost 6; bases outside the gene matches: 15. Germline assignment: CDR1 LGHDT and CDR2 YNNKEL (reference sequence). This CDR3 spans 18 amino acids.

The chain couples TRBV9 to TRBJ2-3, with a tentative D call TRBD2 (6 bases). CDR1 is SGDLS and CDR2 is YYNGEE in the germline V gene. The CDR3 runs to 16 residues. V gave up 3 bases and J gave up 3 bases, with 17 bases separating them. The CDR3, as DNA: TGTGCCAGCAGCGGCCTGGAGGCGGGGTATACAGATACGCAGTATTTT. Protein: CASSGLEAGYTDTQYF. The whole variable domain, filled in from reference TRBV9 and TRBJ2-3, reads DSGVTQTPKHLITATGQRVTLRCSPRSGDLSVYWYQQSLDQGLQFLIQYYNGEERAKGNILERFSAQQFPDLHSELNLSSLELGDSALYFCASSGLEAGYTDTQYFGPGTRLTVL.

The gene calls are TRBV9 and TRBJ2-4, with TRBD1 matching 9 bases. The junction had 14 bases not matched to a gene; V was cut back by 4 bases and J by 9 bases. Looked up from germline, CDR1 is SGDLS and CDR2 is YYNGEE. This CDR3 has 16 residues. The CDR3 spells CASSTQPGTGIGIQYF. The CDR3 DNA is TGTGCCAGCAGCACTCAACCCGGGACAGGGATTGGCATTCAGTACTTC.

Concerning this clone itself: This sample includes further DNA sequences coding for the same CDR3. V usage is TRBV7-8 and J usage is TRBJ2-6, with D unresolved. The CDR3 has 14 residues. Germline CDR1 SGHVS, CDR2 FQNEAQ. V was cut by 5 bases and J by 4 bases, with 9 bases left in between. CDR3 in amino acids: CASSPSTGANVLTF. The CDR3 coding sequence is TGTGCCAGCAGCCCCTCTACCGGGGCCAACGTCCTGACTTTC. Variable domain in full (rest from reference TRBV7-8 and TRBJ2-6): GAGVSQSPRYKVAKRGQDVALRCDPISGHVSLFWYQQALGQGPEFLTYFQNEAQLDKSGLPSDRFFAERPEGSVSTLKIQRTQQEDSAVYLCASSPSTGANVLTFGAGSRLTVL.

The V call is TRBV7-3, the J call TRBJ1-1; weak D call: TRBD1 (5 bases). Germline loops: CDR1 SGHTA, CDR2 FQGTGA. The germline V and J ends were trimmed by 4 bases and 4 bases, with 13 bases remaining between them. The CDR3 has 14 amino acids. The CDR3 DNA sequence: TGTGCCAGCAGCTCCTCAGGGCCGGGCACTGAAGCTTTCTTT. Translating it yields CASSSSGPGTEAFF. The whole variable domain, remainder taken from reference TRBV7-3 and TRBJ1-1, is GAGVSQTPSNKVTEKGKYVELRCDPISGHTALYWYRQSLGQGPEFLIYFQGTGAADDSGLPNDRFFAVRPEGSVSTLKIQRTERGDSAVYLCASSSSGPGTEAFFGQGTRLTVV.

This clone came up once. The V gene is TRBV28, the J gene TRBJ2-7; 9 bases map to TRBD2. Germline trimming cut 5 bases from V and 0 bases from J; bases unmatched to any gene: 5. Germline V gene lookup returns CDR1 MDHEN and CDR2 SYDVKM. There are 15 residues in the CDR3. The CDR3 bases are TGTGCCAGCAGTGCCAGACTAGCGGTCTCCTACGAGCAGTACTTC. This sequence encodes CASSARLAVSYEQYF. Looking up the rest from reference TRBV28 and TRBJ2-7 gives the full variable domain: DVKVTQSSRYLVKRTGEKVFLECVQDMDHENMFWYRQDPGLGLRLIYFSYDVKMKEKGDIPEGYSVSREKKERFSLILESASTNQTSMYLCASSARLAVSYEQYFGPGTRLTVT.

This clone was found a few times. Other DNA sequences in this sample translate to the same CDR3. CDR3 sequence (DNA): TGCGCCAGCAGCTTGGAACAGGGTTTCTACGAGCAGTACTTC. It encodes CASSLEQGFYEQYF. This rearrangement joins TRBV5-1 to TRBJ2-7; tentative D call: TRBD1 (6 bases). Germline values: CDR1 SGHRS, CDR2 YFSETQ. V lost 0 bases and J lost 3, with 10 bases in between. The CDR3 consists of 14 residues.

The J gene is TRBJ1-2, the V gene TRBV14, with D unclear. CDR1 and CDR2 (germline): SGHDN, FVKESK. Deletions cut 1 base from V and 5 bases from J, with 11 bases between. The CDR3 has 14 residues. The CDR3: CASSQVPRGYGYTF. The CDR3 DNA reads as TGTGCCAGCAGCCAAGTGCCCCGGGGATATGGCTACACCTTC.

This clone is labeled medium-sized (0.01 to 0.1%). V gene TRBV14 combines with J gene TRBJ2-7; D is possibly TRBD1 (6 bases). The CDR3 runs 18 residues. The germline V gene has CDR1 SGHDN and CDR2 FVKESK. V was shortened by 0 bases and J by 6 bases, with 24 bases between the two germline ends. CDR3 DNA: TGTGCCAGCAGCCAAGATAATGGTTTTGGGTTGGACAGCGGCGAGCAGTACTTC. Protein: CASSQDNGFGLDSGEQYF. Full variable domain (missing parts from reference TRBV14 and TRBJ2-7): EAGVTQFPSHSVIEKGQTVTLRCDPISGHDNLYWYRRVMGKEIKFLLHFVKESKQDESGMPNNRFLAERTGGTYSTLKVQPAELEDSGVYFCASSQDNGFGLDSGEQYFGPGTRLTVT.